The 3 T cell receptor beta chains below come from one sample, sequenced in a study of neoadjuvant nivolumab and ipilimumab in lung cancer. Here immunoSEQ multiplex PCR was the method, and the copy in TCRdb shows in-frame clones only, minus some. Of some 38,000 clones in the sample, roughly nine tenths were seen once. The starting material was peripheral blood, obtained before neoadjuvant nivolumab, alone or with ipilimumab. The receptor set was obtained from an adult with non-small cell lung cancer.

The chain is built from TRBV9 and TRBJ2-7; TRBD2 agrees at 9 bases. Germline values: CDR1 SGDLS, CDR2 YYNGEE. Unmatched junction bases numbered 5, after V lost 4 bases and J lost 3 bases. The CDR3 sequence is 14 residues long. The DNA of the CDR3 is TGTGCCAGCAGCCCGCGACTAGCGGACTACGAGCAGTACTTC. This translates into CASSPRLADYEQYF.

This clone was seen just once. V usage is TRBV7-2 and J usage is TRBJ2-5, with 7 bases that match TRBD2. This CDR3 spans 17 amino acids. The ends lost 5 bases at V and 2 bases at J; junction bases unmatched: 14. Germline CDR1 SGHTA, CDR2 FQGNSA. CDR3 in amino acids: CASSPKQGRGLQETQYF. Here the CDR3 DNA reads TGTGCCAGCAGCCCCAAGCAGGGTAGGGGACTACAAGAGACCCAGTACTTC.

The CDR3 DNA reads as TGTGCCAGCAGCTTATACGAGACCCAGTACTTC. Translating it yields CASSLYETQYF. V and J are TRBV7-9 and TRBJ2-5; D gene unclear. The germline gives CDR1 SEHNR, CDR2 FQNEAQ (reference sequence). The V gene lost 2 bases and the J gene lost 5 bases, with 3 bases spanning the gap. CDR3 length equals 11 residues. Filled out from reference TRBV7-9 and TRBJ2-5, the complete variable domain reads DTGVSQNPRHKITKRGQNVTFRCDPISEHNRLYWYRQTLGQGPEFLTYFQNEAQLEKSRLLSDRFSAERPKGSFSTLEIQRTEQGDSAMYLCASSLYETQYFGPGTRLLVL.